This T cell receptor (beta chain) was recovered during a study of blood T cells in healthy people across ages. Study results and caveats: Per-million-T-cell TCR beta diversity fell roughly linearly with age. Long-lived donors carried more naive CD4+ cells and greater diversity than aged donors. TCR beta diversity correlated strongly with naive T cell percentage.

This clonotype was seen a few times. As yet, its antigen is unknown. CDR1 SQVTM and CDR2 ANQGSEA come from the germline V gene. This CDR3 region has 14 residues. PCR was performed a second time for roughly 7 to 11 cycles using a sample-barcoded 5' primer and a J-beta primer mix. TCRdb reanalysed the 5' RACE reads using MiXCR and keeps one entry per CDR3 protein. The data contain hundreds of thousands of distinct CDR3 sequences, about 52% of them singletons. Total RNA was extracted at no less than 5.5 micrograms per sample. The genes are TRBV29-1 and TRBJ2-1; 8 nucleotides agree with TRBD1. The DNA end favors TRBJ2-7, so the J call may be wrong. Sequencing used blood. The sequence came from a woman aged 60-75 years in good health. The CDR3 sequence is CSVAQGGPYNEQYF. The CDR3 DNA sequence: TGCAGCGTAGCACAGGGGGGCCCCTACAATGAGCAGTACTTC.